The clone carrying this T cell receptor (beta chain) was detected only a few times. Antigen unknown. By quantitative 5'-RACE with molecular barcodes, the TCR beta libraries were made. TCRdb reprocessed the 5' RACE reads via MiXCR and lists one record per CDR3 protein. This sample yields roughly 450,000 distinct CDR3 sequences, of which 25% to 30% are seen a single time; 0.89% belongs to the top ten. This sample was taken from a study of CD8 T cells in ankylosing spondylitis. The study's findings and limits: About 8 highly homologous variants made up a TCR beta motif, and this motif appeared characteristic of ankylosing spondylitis blood. A CD8+ phenotype characterized the disease-linked clones, which were relatively rare in peripheral blood. Disease-linked clones reportedly showed significant enrichment in matched ankylosing spondylitis synovial fluid.

The TCR originated in a male donor with ankylosing spondylitis. Sequencing input: blood, either unsorted or a sorted T cell fraction (not recorded which).

The CDR3 sequence: CAISDGLNTQYF. For the CDR3, the DNA is TGTGCCATCAGTGATGGCTTAAATACGCAGTATTTT. V is TRBV10-3 and J is TRBJ2-3; D call uncertain. Deletions cut 3 bases from V and 7 bases from J, with 8 bases between. The CDR3 totals 12 residues. Germline V gene data show CDR1 as ENHRY and CDR2 as SYGVKD.